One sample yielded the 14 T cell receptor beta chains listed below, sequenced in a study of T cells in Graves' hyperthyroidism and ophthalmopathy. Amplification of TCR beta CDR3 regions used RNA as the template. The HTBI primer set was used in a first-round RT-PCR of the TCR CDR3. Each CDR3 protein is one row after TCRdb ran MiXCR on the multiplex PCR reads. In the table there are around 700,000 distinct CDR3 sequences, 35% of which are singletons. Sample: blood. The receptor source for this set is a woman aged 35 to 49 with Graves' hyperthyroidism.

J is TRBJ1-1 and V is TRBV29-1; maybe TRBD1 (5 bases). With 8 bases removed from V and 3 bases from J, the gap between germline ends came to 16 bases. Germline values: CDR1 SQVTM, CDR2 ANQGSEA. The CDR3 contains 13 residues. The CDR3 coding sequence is TGCAGCTTAGTCGGGGCGAGGGACACTGAAGCTTTCTTT. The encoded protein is CSLVGARDTEAFF.

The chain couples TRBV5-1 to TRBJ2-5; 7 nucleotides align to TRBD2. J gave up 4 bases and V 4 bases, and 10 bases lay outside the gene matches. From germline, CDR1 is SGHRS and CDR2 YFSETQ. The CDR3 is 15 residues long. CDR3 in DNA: TGCGCCAGCAGCAGCGGACTAGTGGATGGAGAGACCCAGTACTTC. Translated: CASSSGLVDGETQYF.

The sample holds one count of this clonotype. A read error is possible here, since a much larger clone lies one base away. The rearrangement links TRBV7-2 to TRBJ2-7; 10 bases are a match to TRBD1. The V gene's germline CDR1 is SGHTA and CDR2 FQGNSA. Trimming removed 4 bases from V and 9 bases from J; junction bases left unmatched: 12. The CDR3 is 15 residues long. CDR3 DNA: TGTGCCAGCAGCTCCCCGGGACAGGGGTTCCACGTGCAGTACTTC. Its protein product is CASSSPGQGFHVQYF. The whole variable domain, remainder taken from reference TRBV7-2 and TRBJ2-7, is GAGVSQSPSNKVTEKGKDVELRCDPISGHTALYWYRQSLGQGLEFLIYFQGNSAPDKSGLPSDRFSAERTGGSVSTLTIQRTQQEDSAVYLCASSSPGQGFHVQYFGPGTRLTVT.

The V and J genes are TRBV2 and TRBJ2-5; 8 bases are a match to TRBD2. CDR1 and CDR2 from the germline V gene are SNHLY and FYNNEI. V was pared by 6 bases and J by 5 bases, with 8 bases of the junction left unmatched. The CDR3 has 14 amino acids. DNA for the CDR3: TGTGCCAGCAGCCACAGTCGGGGGGGTGAGACCCAGTACTTC. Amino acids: CASSHSRGGETQYF.

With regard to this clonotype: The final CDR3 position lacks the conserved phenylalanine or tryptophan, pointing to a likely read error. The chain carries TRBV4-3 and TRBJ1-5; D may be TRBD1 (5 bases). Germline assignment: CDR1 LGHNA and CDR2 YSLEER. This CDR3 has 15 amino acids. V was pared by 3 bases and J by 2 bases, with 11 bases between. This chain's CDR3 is CASSHRVLGNQPQHL. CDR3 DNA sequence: TGCGCCAGCAGCCACAGGGTTTTAGGCAATCAGCCCCAGCATTTA.

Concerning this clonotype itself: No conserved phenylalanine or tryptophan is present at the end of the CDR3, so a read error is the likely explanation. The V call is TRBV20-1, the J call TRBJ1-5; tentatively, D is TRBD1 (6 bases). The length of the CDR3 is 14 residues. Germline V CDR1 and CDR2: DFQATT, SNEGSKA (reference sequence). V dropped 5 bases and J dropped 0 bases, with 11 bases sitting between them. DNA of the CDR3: TGCAGTGCTTCAGGGGACTATAGCAATCAGCCCCAGCATTCT. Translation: CSASGDYSNQPQHS.

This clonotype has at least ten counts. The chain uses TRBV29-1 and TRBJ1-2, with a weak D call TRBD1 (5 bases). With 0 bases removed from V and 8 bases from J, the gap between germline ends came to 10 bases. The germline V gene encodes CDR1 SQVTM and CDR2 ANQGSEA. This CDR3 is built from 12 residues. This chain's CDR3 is CSVEDRRGGYTF. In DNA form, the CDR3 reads TGCAGCGTTGAAGATCGGAGGGGCGGCTACACCTTC.

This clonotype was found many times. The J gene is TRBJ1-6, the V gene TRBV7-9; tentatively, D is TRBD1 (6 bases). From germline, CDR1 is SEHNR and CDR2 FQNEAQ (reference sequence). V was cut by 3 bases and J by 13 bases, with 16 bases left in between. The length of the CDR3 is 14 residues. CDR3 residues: CASSFTTGNWPLHF. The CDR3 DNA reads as TGTGCCAGCAGCTTCACAACAGGGAATTGGCCCCTCCACTTT.

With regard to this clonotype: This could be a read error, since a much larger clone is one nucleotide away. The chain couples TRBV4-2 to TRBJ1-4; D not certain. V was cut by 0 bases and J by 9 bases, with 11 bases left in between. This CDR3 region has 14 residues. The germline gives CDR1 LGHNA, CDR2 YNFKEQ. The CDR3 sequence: CASSQDHGGQKLFF. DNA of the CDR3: TGTGCCAGCAGCCAAGATCATGGAGGACAAAAACTGTTTTTT.

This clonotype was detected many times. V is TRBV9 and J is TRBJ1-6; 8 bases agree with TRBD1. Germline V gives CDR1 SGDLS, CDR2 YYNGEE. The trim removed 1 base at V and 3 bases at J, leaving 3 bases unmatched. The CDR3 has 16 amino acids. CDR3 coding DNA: TGTGCCAGCAGCGTAACAGGACAGGGCTATAATTCACCCCTCCACTTT. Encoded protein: CASSVTGQGYNSPLHF.

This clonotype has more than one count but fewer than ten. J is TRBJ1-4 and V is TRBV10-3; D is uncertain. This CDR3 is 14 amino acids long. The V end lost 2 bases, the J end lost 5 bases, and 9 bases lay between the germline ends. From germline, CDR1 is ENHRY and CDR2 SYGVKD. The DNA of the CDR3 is TGTGCCATCAGTGAGCACGGGCTGAATGAAAAACTGTTTTTT. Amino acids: CAISEHGLNEKLFF.

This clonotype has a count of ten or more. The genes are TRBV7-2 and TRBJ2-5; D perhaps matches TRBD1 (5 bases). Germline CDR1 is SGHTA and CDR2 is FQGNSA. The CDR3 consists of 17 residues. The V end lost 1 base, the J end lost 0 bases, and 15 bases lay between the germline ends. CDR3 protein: CASSLGVGLLYQETQYF. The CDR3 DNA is TGTGCCAGCAGCTTAGGCGTGGGGCTATTGTACCAAGAGACCCAGTACTTC.

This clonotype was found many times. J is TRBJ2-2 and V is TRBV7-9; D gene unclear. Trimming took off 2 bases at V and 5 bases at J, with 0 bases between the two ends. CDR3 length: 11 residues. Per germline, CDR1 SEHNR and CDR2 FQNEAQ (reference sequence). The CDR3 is CASSLTGELFF. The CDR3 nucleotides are TGTGCCAGCAGCTTAACCGGGGAGCTGTTTTTT.

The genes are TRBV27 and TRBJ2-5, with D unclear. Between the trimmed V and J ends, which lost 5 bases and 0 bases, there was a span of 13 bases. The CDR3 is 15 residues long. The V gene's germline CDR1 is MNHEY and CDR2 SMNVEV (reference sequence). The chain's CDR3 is CASSPTPPYQETQYF. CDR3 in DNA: TGTGCCAGCAGTCCTACCCCACCGTACCAAGAGACCCAGTACTTC.